Each of the 8 T cell receptor beta chains below was sequenced from the same sample in a study of cytomegalovirus exposure and HLA in healthy donors (dated by TCRdb to the late 2010s). The method behind the library was the immunoSEQ multiplex PCR assay. The multiplex PCR relied on a mix of 60 forward primers for TCR Vbeta segments and 13 reverse primers for TCR Jbeta segments. The table comes from immuneACCESS by way of TCRdb, which keeps in-frame sequences with V and J called. Part of the clones is missing from these tables; in studies checked, under half for an unresolved V gene and the rest for unknown reasons. This sample's table has entries for 110,000 to 150,000 clones. About 0.96% of the sample is in the top ten clones. The sample was PBMCs. All receptors derive from a male donor in good health and CMV-seronegative.

The chain couples TRBV11-3 to TRBJ2-5; 9 bases match TRBD1. The CDR3 totals 15 residues. V was clipped by 5 bases and J by 3 bases; unmatched bases: 7. Germline V gives CDR1 SGHNT, CDR2 YENEEA. CDR3 in amino acids: CASSSNRDREETQYF. CDR3 nucleotide sequence: TGTGCCAGCAGCAGTAACCGGGACAGGGAAGAGACCCAGTACTTC.

This sequence joins TRBV7-8 and TRBJ1-5; D not certain. V lost 0 bases and J lost 2, with 8 bases in between. Germline CDR1 is SGHVS and CDR2 is FQNEAQ. The CDR3 has 15 amino acids. This CDR3 is CASSLARGGNQPQHF. CDR3 coding DNA: TGTGCCAGCAGCTTAGCACGGGGTGGCAATCAGCCCCAGCATTTT.

V and J are TRBV29-1 and TRBJ1-1; 7 nucleotides line up with TRBD1. The CDR3 is made up of 13 amino acids. Germline-derived CDR1 and CDR2 are SQVTM and ANQGSEA. V shed 7 bases, J shed 1 base, and the junction held 6 bases outside the gene matches. Here the CDR3 reads CSAYRGWNTEAFF. CDR3 nucleotide sequence: TGCAGCGCTTACAGGGGATGGAACACTGAAGCTTTCTTT.

This chain uses TRBV6-4 with TRBJ1-2; no definite D call. The CDR3 loop spans 16 amino acids. V shed 3 bases and J shed 1 base, with 15 bases lying between them. Germline CDR1 and CDR2: MRHNA and SNTAGT. CDR3: CASSERGIGGNYGYTF. CDR3 bases: TGTGCCAGCAGTGAGCGGGGAATCGGTGGTAACTATGGCTACACCTTC.

The chain's CDR3 is CASSVQGAHQPQHF. CDR3 sequence (DNA): TGTGCCAGCAGTGTACAGGGGGCTCATCAGCCCCAGCATTTT. The chain combines TRBV2 with TRBJ1-5; the match to TRBD1 covers 9 bases. Per germline, CDR1 SNHLY and CDR2 FYNNEI. The V gene end was trimmed by 4 bases and the J gene end by 5 bases; junction bases not matched to a gene: 3. This CDR3 comprises 14 residues.

The chain is built from TRBV5-1 and TRBJ2-5, with TRBD1 matching over 7 bases. Per germline, CDR1 SGHRS and CDR2 YFSETQ. V trimming: 0 bases; J trimming: 2 bases; junction bases outside the gene matches: 4. The CDR3 runs 15 residues. CDR3 loop: CASSLAGTDQETQYF. The CDR3 coding sequence is TGCGCCAGCAGCTTGGCTGGGACAGATCAAGAGACCCAGTACTTC.

The V call is TRBV5-1, the J call TRBJ2-2; the D gene is possibly TRBD2 (6 bases). The germline gives CDR1 SGHRS, CDR2 YFSETQ. This CDR3 region has 13 residues. The germline V and J ends were trimmed by 7 bases and 3 bases, with 10 bases remaining between them. CDR3 in DNA: TGCGCCAGCGGCGGGACCTACACCGGGGAGCTGTTTTTT. Translating gives CASGGTYTGELFF. Drawing the rest from reference TRBV5-1 and TRBJ2-2, the complete variable domain is KAGVTQTPRYLIKTRGQQVTLSCSPISGHRSVSWYQQTPGQGLQFLFEYFSETQRNKGNFPGRFSGRQFSNSRSEMNVSTLELGDSALYLCASGGTYTGELFFGEGSRLTVL.

The chain is built from TRBV5-6 and TRBJ2-5, with D tentatively TRBD2 (5 bases). The last part of the DNA fits TRBJ2-7 better; the J call may be wrong. This CDR3 comprises 16 residues. The germline V gene encodes CDR1 SGHDT and CDR2 YYEEEE. The CDR3 DNA follows: TGTGCCAGCAGCCCACAGCTCGGGGTTAGCTCCTACGAGCAGTACTTC. Amino acid sequence: CASSPQLGVSSYEQYF.